This T cell receptor beta chain was captured in a study of graft-versus-host responses after intestinal transplantation. In the study overall: The recipients all started with anti-thymocyte globulin induction and then took tacrolimus and steroids for approximately 3 years.

Assay used: immunoSEQ multiplex PCR; TCRdb lists only in-frame clones, some missing. The sample records about 9,800 clones, approximately 89% being singletons. As regards this clone: No antigen is known for it.

CDR1 is MNHNS, CDR2 SASEGT, per germline. Trimming took 3 bases from V and 5 from J; bases not matched to a gene: 2. The CDR3 sequence is 14 residues long. Regarding the study as a whole: Some GvH clones were seen earlier in gut or blood, suggesting intestinal origin. An association linked early post-transplant HvG declines with peak circulating GvH clone levels.

This clonotype originated in a human patient who received an intestinal transplant, so some T cells may come from the graft donor. The material was PBMCs, obtained about 6 weeks after intestinal transplant. V usage is TRBV6-1 and J usage is TRBJ2-2, with TRBD1 identical over 8 bases. CDR3 amino acids: CASSDRGRTGELFF. CDR3 nucleotide sequence: TGTGCCAGCAGTGACAGGGGGCGAACCGGGGAGCTGTTTTTT.